Sequencing of this T cell receptor beta chain was carried out in a study of blood T cell repertoires in COVID-19. Across the study: Some COVID-19 samples were acute and others convalescent; all came from the United States, Italy and Spain.

As originally analysed: Estimates of nucleated cell counts were drawn from the amplification of reference gene primers. Here immunoSEQ multiplex PCR was the method, and the copy in TCRdb shows in-frame clones only, minus some. The V and J calls and the clone size are those of that table, but D and trimming were determined from the DNA. This table has about 80,000 clones, around four fifths appearing once. This clone was recorded a few times. CDR3 size: 17 residues. V gave up 3 bases and J gave up 1 base; unmatched junction bases: 5. Germline CDR1 reads KGHDR; CDR2 reads SFDVKD. The sample consisted of peripheral blood. This receptor was obtained from a man older than 75 with active or convalescent COVID-19. The chain couples TRBV24-1 to TRBJ2-3, with 11 nucleotides matching TRBD2. The CDR3 coding sequence is TGTGCCACCAGTGATCCCGGGACTAGCGGCCGCACAGATACGCAGTATTTT. Amino acids: CATSDPGTSGRTDTQYF.